Listed here are 27 T cell receptor beta chains from one sample, sequenced in a study of control samples from healthy donors and cancer patients. Libraries were prepared by immunoSEQ multiplex PCR; TCRdb keeps only in-frame clonotypes and omits some of them. The sample lists some 65,000 clones; over 65% were seen once. The sample taken for sequencing was PBMCs. Receptors originate from a woman in her 50s with lung cancer.

The V gene is TRBV6-6, the J gene TRBJ2-6, with D perhaps matching TRBD1 or TRBD2 (5 bases each). CDR1 MNHNY and CDR2 SVGAGI come from the germline V gene (reference sequence). The CDR3 is 15 residues long. V lost 6 bases and J lost 4, with 13 bases in between. CDR3 region: CASSLLEGGANVLTF. CDR3 DNA: TGTGCCAGCAGCCTACTCGAGGGGGGGGCCAACGTCCTGACTTTC.

V is TRBV5-1 and J is TRBJ2-7, with TRBD2 as a possible D gene (6 bases). The CDR3 is made up of 14 amino acids. Germline V gives CDR1 SGHRS, CDR2 YFSETQ. V dropped 4 bases and J dropped 3 bases, with 14 bases sitting between them. CDR3 nucleotides: TGCGCCAGCAGCCCGGGCGGGGACCTCTACGAGCAGTACTTC. Protein product: CASSPGGDLYEQYF. The full variable domain, with the rest looked up from reference TRBV5-1 and TRBJ2-7, is KAGVTQTPRYLIKTRGQQVTLSCSPISGHRSVSWYQQTPGQGLQFLFEYFSETQRNKGNFPGRFSGRQFSNSRSEMNVSTLELGDSALYLCASSPGGDLYEQYFGPGTRLTVT.

This sequence joins TRBV2 and TRBJ1-4; 7 positions match TRBD1. The V and J ends lost 5 bases and 3 bases, in that order; junction bases with no gene match: 6. This CDR3 is 15 amino acids long. Germline assignment: CDR1 SNHLY and CDR2 FYNNEI. CDR3: CASSQTGVANEKLFF. CDR3 coding DNA: TGTGCCAGCAGTCAAACAGGGGTGGCTAATGAAAAACTGTTTTTT.

This clone was observed once. The genes are TRBV30 and TRBJ1-4; TRBD1 matches 8 bases. The CDR3 loop spans 14 amino acids. Per the germline V gene, CDR1 is GTSNPN and CDR2 is SVGIG (reference sequence). V trimming: 6 bases; J trimming: 6 bases; junction bases outside the gene matches: 9. In DNA, the CDR3 is TGTGCCTGTGCCCCCGGGACAGGCTATGAAAAACTGTTTTTT. Residues: CACAPGTGYEKLFF.

The V call is TRBV7-9, the J call TRBJ2-1; D possibly corresponds to TRBD2 (7 bases). Germline CDR1 SEHNR, CDR2 FQNEAQ (reference sequence). The CDR3 has 17 residues. The V and J ends lost 5 bases and 2 bases respectively, with 19 bases between them. The CDR3 DNA is TGTGCCAGCAGCCTTCGGGGGGCCCGCTTAACCTACAATGAGCAGTTCTTC. Protein sequence: CASSLRGARLTYNEQFF.

This chain joins TRBV7-8 and TRBJ1-5; possible D gene TRBD1, 5 bases. This CDR3 is 13 amino acids long. V was shortened by 0 bases and J by 5 bases, with 5 bases between the two germline ends. The germline V gene encodes CDR1 SGHVS and CDR2 FQNEAQ. The CDR3 bases are TGTGCCAGCAGCTTAGCCAGGGATCAGCCCCAGCATTTT. Translated: CASSLARDQPQHF. Full variable domain (missing parts from reference TRBV7-8 and TRBJ1-5): GAGVSQSPRYKVAKRGQDVALRCDPISGHVSLFWYQQALGQGPEFLTYFQNEAQLDKSGLPSDRFFAERPEGSVSTLKIQRTQQEDSAVYLCASSLARDQPQHFGDGTRLSIL.

V usage is TRBV27 and J usage is TRBJ2-7; unclear D gene. V lost 8 bases and J lost 0, with 14 bases in between. Per germline, CDR1 MNHEY and CDR2 SMNVEV (reference sequence). The CDR3 is made up of 14 amino acids. CDR3 DNA: TGTGCCAGCCGCGTTCGGGCAGTCTCCTACGAGCAGTACTTC. This encodes CASRVRAVSYEQYF.

The chain recombines TRBV3-1 (or the pseudogene TRBV3-2) with TRBJ1-1; 7 nucleotides agree with TRBD1. The CDR3 runs to 14 residues. CDR1 LGHDT and CDR2 YNNKEL come from the germline V gene (reference sequence). The V segment lost 1 base and the J segment 4 bases; nucleotides outside the gene matches: 3. The CDR3 bases are TGTGCCAGCAGCCAAGCCCCAGGGGGCACTGAAGCTTTCTTT. This sequence encodes CASSQAPGGTEAFF.

This clone came up a few times. CDR3 nucleotide sequence: TGTGCCAGTAGTAGGACTAGCGGGCTCTACGAGCAGTACTTC. The encoded protein is CASSRTSGLYEQYF. The chain couples TRBV19 to TRBJ2-7; 11 bases line up with TRBD2. CDR1 is LNHDA and CDR2 is SQIVND in the germline V gene (reference sequence). CDR3 length equals 14 residues. V gave up 4 bases and J gave up 3 bases; unmatched junction bases: 2.

This chain connects TRBV2 to TRBJ1-4; D is possibly TRBD1 (5 bases). Germline CDR1 reads SNHLY; CDR2 reads FYNNEI. The CDR3 spans 18 residues. V gave up 4 bases and J gave up 2 bases, with 20 bases separating them. The CDR3 protein is CASSASGGTQATNEKLFF. The CDR3 nucleotides are TGTGCCAGCAGTGCAAGCGGAGGGACTCAGGCGACTAATGAAAAACTGTTTTTT.

The chain has TRBV7-8 and TRBJ2-7; perhaps D is TRBD1 or TRBD2 (7 bases each). The V end was cut by 10 bases, the J end by 5 bases, with 21 bases between. CDR1 and CDR2 from the germline V gene are SGHVS and FQNEAQ. The CDR3 totals 14 residues. The CDR3 loop reads CAITGEGGGHEQYF. CDR3 nucleotide sequence: TGTGCCATTACAGGAGAGGGAGGGGGCCACGAGCAGTACTTC.

The chain employs TRBV6-2 or TRBV6-3 and TRBJ1-3; TRBD1 matches 7 bases. V lost 5 bases to trimming and J lost 1 base; unmatched junction nucleotides: 11. Germline values: CDR1 MNHEY, CDR2 SVGEGT. The CDR3 contains 17 residues. CDR3 amino acids: CASSRTGLLSSGNTIYF. CDR3 nucleotides: TGTGCCAGCAGTCGGACAGGCCTCCTATCTTCTGGAAACACCATATATTTT.

The chain employs TRBV6-6 and TRBJ1-1; 9 bases are shared with TRBD1. The CDR3 spans 15 residues. CDR1 is MNHNY and CDR2 is SVGAGI in the germline V gene (reference sequence). The V and J ends lost 7 bases and 1 base, in that order; junction bases with no gene match: 7. Here the CDR3 reads CASTLTGQGNTEAFF. CDR3 DNA: TGTGCCAGCACCCTCACGGGACAGGGGAACACTGAAGCTTTCTTT.

The V gene is TRBV14, the J gene TRBJ1-1, with a possible D match to TRBD1 (5 bases). Trimming shortened V by 5 bases and J by 3 bases, and 22 bases separated the two germline ends. Germline CDR1 SGHDN, CDR2 FVKESK. The length of the CDR3 is 17 residues. This chain's CDR3 is CASSLKFAGTRDTEAFF. The CDR3 DNA reads as TGTGCCAGCAGCTTGAAATTCGCCGGGACCCGGGACACTGAAGCTTTCTTT.

This clone was counted once. The chain links TRBV24-1 to TRBJ1-1; D not certain. The CDR3 covers 13 residues. Germline CDR1 KGHDR, CDR2 SFDVKD. The V gene lost 3 bases and the J gene lost 2 bases, with 6 bases spanning the gap. The CDR3 here is CATSDQFNTEAFF. For the CDR3, the DNA is TGTGCCACCAGTGATCAGTTTAACACTGAAGCTTTCTTT.

The chain links TRBV5-1 to TRBJ2-7; 10 bases align to TRBD2. This CDR3 has 15 amino acids. V shed 1 base, J shed 1 base, and the junction held 2 bases outside the gene matches. In germline, CDR1 is SGHRS, CDR2 YFSETQ. Written as DNA, the CDR3 is TGCGCCAGCAGCTTGACGACTAGCGGGTCCTACGAGCAGTACTTC. It yields the protein CASSLTTSGSYEQYF.

For the CDR3, the DNA is TGTGCCAGCAGTTTAGTCTTGGACAGGAACACTGAAGCTTTCTTT. It translates to CASSLVLDRNTEAFF. The chain links TRBV27 to TRBJ1-1, with a tentative D call TRBD1 (6 bases). Trimming removed 2 bases at V and 1 base at J, with 11 bases between. Germline V lookup: CDR1 MNHEY, CDR2 SMNVEV (reference sequence). There are 15 residues in the CDR3.

V is TRBV18 and J is TRBJ2-7; 7 nucleotides match TRBD1. This CDR3 is 14 amino acids long. With 3 bases clipped from V and 0 bases from J, the junction kept 2 bases outside the gene matches. Germline V gene lookup returns CDR1 KGHSH and CDR2 LQKENI. Here the CDR3 DNA reads TGTGCCAGCTCACCGGGACAGCCCTCCTACGAGCAGTACTTC. Its protein product is CASSPGQPSYEQYF.

This chain uses TRBV28 with TRBJ1-5, with D possibly TRBD1 on 5 matching bases. The CDR3 consists of 15 residues. Trimming cost V 3 bases and J 1 base, with 10 bases left between them. Germline lookup yields CDR1 MDHEN and CDR2 SYDVKM. Here the CDR3 reads CASSFGGVSNQPQHF. In DNA, the CDR3 is TGTGCCAGCAGTTTTGGGGGTGTCAGCAATCAGCCCCAGCATTTT.

The chain recombines TRBV7-9 with TRBJ2-1; 8 bases align to TRBD1. V was clipped by 5 bases and J by 12 bases; unmatched bases: 9. CDR1 is SEHNR, CDR2 FQNEAQ, per germline (reference sequence). The CDR3 covers 13 residues. The CDR3 loop is CASSERRTGWQFF. The CDR3 DNA follows: TGTGCCAGCAGCGAACGCCGGACAGGGTGGCAGTTCTTC.

The chain recombines TRBV7-9 with TRBJ1-5; D gene ambiguous. This CDR3 region has 12 residues. V dropped 4 bases and J dropped 5 bases, with 6 bases sitting between them. Per the germline V gene, CDR1 is SEHNR and CDR2 is FQNEAQ (reference sequence). CDR3 nucleotide sequence: TGTGCCAGCAGCTCCCCCTATCAGCCCCAGCATTTT. As protein: CASSSPYQPQHF.

As concerns this clone: One end of the junction is discordant with germline, which a read error may explain. The chain employs TRBV28 and TRBJ2-5, with D possibly matching TRBD1 (6 bases). This CDR3 has 14 amino acids. Germline V gene lookup returns CDR1 MDHEN and CDR2 SYDVKM. The CDR3: CASSRTDDHETQYF. DNA of the CDR3: TGTGCCAGCAGTCGGACAGATGACCATGAGACCCAGTACTTC.

V is TRBV7-9 and J is TRBJ2-2; D unresolved. Trimming shortened V by 5 bases and J by 0 bases, and 13 bases separated the two germline ends. The CDR3 has 16 residues. Germline lookup yields CDR1 SEHNR and CDR2 FQNEAQ (reference sequence). CDR3 sequence (DNA): TGTGCCAGCAGCCCCTGGTCAGACACGAACACCGGGGAGCTGTTTTTT. Translated, it gives CASSPWSDTNTGELFF.

The chain carries TRBV2 and TRBJ1-6; 7 nucleotides match TRBD1. The length of the CDR3 is 16 residues. V lost 7 bases, J lost 1 base, and 7 bases stayed unmatched. Germline CDR1 is SNHLY and CDR2 is FYNNEI. CDR3 in amino acids: CASIPDRASYNSPLHF. Written as DNA, the CDR3 is TGTGCCAGCATTCCTGACAGGGCATCCTATAATTCACCCCTCCACTTT.

CDR3 DNA: TGTGCCAGCAGCTTAATGGGGACTAGCGCAGATACGCAGTATTTT. Protein sequence: CASSLMGTSADTQYF. The chain employs TRBV7-3 and TRBJ2-3, with 10 bases fitting TRBD2. The germline CDR1 and CDR2 sequences are SGHTA and FQGTGA. Trimming took 1 base from V and 4 from J; bases not matched to a gene: 2. The length of the CDR3 is 15 residues. Drawing the rest from reference TRBV7-3 and TRBJ2-3, the complete variable domain is GAGVSQTPSNKVTEKGKYVELRCDPISGHTALYWYRQSLGQGPEFLIYFQGTGAADDSGLPNDRFFAVRPEGSVSTLKIQRTERGDSAVYLCASSLMGTSADTQYFGPGTRLTVL.

The V call is TRBV7-2, the J call TRBJ1-1; unclear D gene. The germline V gene has CDR1 SGHTA and CDR2 FQGNSA. CDR3 length equals 11 residues. Trimming cost V 6 bases and J 9 bases, with 11 bases left between them. The DNA of the CDR3 is TGTGCCAGCAGGGAGTCTGGGCAAGCTTTCTTT. This encodes CASRESGQAFF.

In its sample, this clone is medium-sized. V gene TRBV9 combines with J gene TRBJ2-7; D not resolved. This CDR3 has 13 amino acids. With 0 bases removed from V and 0 bases from J, the gap between germline ends came to 4 bases. CDR1 and CDR2 from the germline V gene are SGDLS and YYNGEE. This CDR3 is CASSVGPSYEQYF. The DNA for the CDR3 is TGTGCCAGCAGCGTAGGCCCCTCCTACGAGCAGTACTTC. The full variable domain, completed using reference TRBV9 and TRBJ2-7, is DSGVTQTPKHLITATGQRVTLRCSPRSGDLSVYWYQQSLDQGLQFLIQYYNGEERAKGNILERFSAQQFPDLHSELNLSSLELGDSALYFCASSVGPSYEQYFGPGTRLTVT.